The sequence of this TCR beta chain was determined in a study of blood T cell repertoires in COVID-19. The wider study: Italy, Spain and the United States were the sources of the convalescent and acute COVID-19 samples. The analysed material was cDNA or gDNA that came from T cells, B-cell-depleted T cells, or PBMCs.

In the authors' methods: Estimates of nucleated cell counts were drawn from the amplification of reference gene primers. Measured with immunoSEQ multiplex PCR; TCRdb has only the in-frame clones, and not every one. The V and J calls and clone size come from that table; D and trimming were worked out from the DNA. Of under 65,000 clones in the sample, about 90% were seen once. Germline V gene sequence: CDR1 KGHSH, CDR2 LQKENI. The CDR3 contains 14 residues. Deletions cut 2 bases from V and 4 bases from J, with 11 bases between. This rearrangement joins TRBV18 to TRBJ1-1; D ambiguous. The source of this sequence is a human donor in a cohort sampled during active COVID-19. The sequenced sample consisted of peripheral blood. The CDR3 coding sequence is TGTGCCAGCTCACCAGGGCTTCTGGGCACTGAAGCTTTCTTT. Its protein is CASSPGLLGTEAFF.